This TCR beta chain was recorded in a study of T-cell reconstitution after alpha-beta-depleted transplantation in children. Unique molecular identifiers were built into the TCRbeta library. One entry per CDR3 protein, called by TCRdb with MiXCR from the PCR reads. The table has about 830,000 distinct CDR3 sequences, approximately 15% seen once. Notes on the study in general: About two months after transplant, alpha-beta T cells reportedly came from several hundred expanded graft clones.

This clonotype was counted between two and nine times. What it binds is unknown. Looked up from germline, CDR1 is LNHNV and CDR2 is YYDKDF (reference sequence). V lost 0 bases and J lost 5, with 11 bases in between. The CDR3 is 15 amino acids. The receptor was derived from a male patient younger than 18 who had a stem cell transplant for acute lymphoblastic leukemia, so the T cells may come from the graft donor. Here the sequenced sample was PBMCs, mostly from graft donor cells, taken 360 days after TCRalphabeta/CD19-depleted stem cell transplant. This chain joins TRBV15 and TRBJ2-4; D perhaps matches TRBD2 (6 bases). The CDR3 region has the DNA TGTGCCACCAGCAGAGAGACCCTAGCGCAAAACATTCAGTACTTC. The encoded protein is CATSRETLAQNIQYF. Based on the CDR3 plus reference TRBV15 and TRBJ2-4, the full variable domain is DAMVIQNPRYQVTQFGKPVTLSCSQTLNHNVMYWYQQKSSQAPKLLFHYYDKDFNNEADTPDNFQSRRPNTSFCFLDIRSPGLGDTAMYLCATSRETLAQNIQYFGAGTRLSVL.